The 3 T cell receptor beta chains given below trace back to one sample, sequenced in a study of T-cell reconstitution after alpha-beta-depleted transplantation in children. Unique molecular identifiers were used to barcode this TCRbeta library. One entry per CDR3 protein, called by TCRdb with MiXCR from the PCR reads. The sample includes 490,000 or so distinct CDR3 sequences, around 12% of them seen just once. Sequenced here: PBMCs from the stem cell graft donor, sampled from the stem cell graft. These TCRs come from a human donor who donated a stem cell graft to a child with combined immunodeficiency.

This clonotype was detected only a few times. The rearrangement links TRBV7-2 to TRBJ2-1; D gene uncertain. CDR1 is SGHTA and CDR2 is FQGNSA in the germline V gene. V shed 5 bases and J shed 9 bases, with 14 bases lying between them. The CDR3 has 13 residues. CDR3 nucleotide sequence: TGTGCCAGCAGCCCGTTCGAGAGTGCTGAGCAGTTCTTC. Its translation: CASSPFESAEQFF.

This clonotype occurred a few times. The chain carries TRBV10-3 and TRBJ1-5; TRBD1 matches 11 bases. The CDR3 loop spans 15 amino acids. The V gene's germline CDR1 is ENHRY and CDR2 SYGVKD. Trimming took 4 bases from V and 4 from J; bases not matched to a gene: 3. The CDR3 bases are TGTGCCATCAGTGCGGGACAGGGGGGAAATCAGCCCCAGCATTTT. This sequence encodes CAISAGQGGNQPQHF.

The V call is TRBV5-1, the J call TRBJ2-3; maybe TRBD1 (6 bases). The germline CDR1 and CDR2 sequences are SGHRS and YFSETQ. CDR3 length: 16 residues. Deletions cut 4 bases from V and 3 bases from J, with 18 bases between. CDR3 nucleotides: TGCGCCAGCAGCCTGGACAGAAACACGCGTACAGATACGCAGTATTTT. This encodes CASSLDRNTRTDTQYF.